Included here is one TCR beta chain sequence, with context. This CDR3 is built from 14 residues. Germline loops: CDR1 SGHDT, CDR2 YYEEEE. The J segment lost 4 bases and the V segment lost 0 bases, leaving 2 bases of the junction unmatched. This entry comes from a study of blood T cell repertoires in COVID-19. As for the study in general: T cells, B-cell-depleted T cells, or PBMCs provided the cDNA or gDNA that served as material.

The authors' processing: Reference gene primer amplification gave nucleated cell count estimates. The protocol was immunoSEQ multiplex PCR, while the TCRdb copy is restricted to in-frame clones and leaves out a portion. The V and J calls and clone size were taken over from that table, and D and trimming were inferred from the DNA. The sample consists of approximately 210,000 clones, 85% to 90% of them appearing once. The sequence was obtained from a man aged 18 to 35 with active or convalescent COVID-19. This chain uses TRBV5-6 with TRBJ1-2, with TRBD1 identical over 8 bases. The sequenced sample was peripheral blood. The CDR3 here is CASSLGTGSYGYTF. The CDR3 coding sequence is TGTGCCAGCAGCTTGGGGACAGGGTCCTATGGCTACACCTTC.